This TCR beta chain was sequenced for a study of shared clonotypes between healthy human individuals. Study-wide background: Participating donors consisted of two women and a few men aged 18 to 49. Study-level results: Estimated richness values were generally larger in naive subsets than in memory subsets. Apart from blood, nothing was sampled; tissue repertoires likely differ.

V was cut by 1 base and J by 2 bases, with 12 bases left in between. This CDR3 is built from 15 residues. Germline CDR1 SGHRS, CDR2 YFSETQ. Sequenced by immunoSEQ multiplex PCR; TCRdb stores in-frame clones only, minus some. The sample lists some 2.4 million clones, 90% to 95% occurring once. Points on this clone: Its target is unknown.

Sequenced input: naive CD4+ T cells from PBMCs. Described subset: CD45RA+ positively selected. The chain joins TRBV5-1 to TRBJ2-5; D not resolved. The clonotype was recovered from a man between 18 and 35 years old in good health. Some clones in this sample may be carry-over from other donors' samples. The CDR3 loop is CASSLTPGPQETQYF. DNA of the CDR3: TGCGCCAGCAGCTTGACCCCGGGTCCACAAGAGACCCAGTACTTC. The variable domain in full, with the rest retrieved from reference TRBV5-1 and TRBJ2-5, is KAGVTQTPRYLIKTRGQQVTLSCSPISGHRSVSWYQQTPGQGLQFLFEYFSETQRNKGNFPGRFSGRQFSNSRSEMNVSTLELGDSALYLCASSLTPGPQETQYFGPGTRLLVL.